These 5 T cell receptor beta chains originate from one sample sequenced in a study of cytomegalovirus exposure and HLA in healthy donors. PCR was performed using 60 Vbeta and 13 Jbeta primers. Sequenced by immunoSEQ multiplex PCR; TCRdb stores in-frame clones only, minus some. The repertoire includes tens of thousands of clones, approximately 81% of them detected once, and over 5% sits in the top ten. Sequencing was performed on PBMCs. These receptors originate from a woman in her fifties or sixties in good health and CMV-seropositive.

The V gene is TRBV28, the J gene TRBJ1-4, with 8 bases matching TRBD1. Germline V lookup: CDR1 MDHEN, CDR2 SYDVKM. V was clipped by 6 bases and J by 8 bases; unmatched bases: 14. This CDR3 spans 16 amino acids. The CDR3 here is CASSPPAGGGREKLFF. The CDR3, as DNA: TGTGCCAGCAGCCCCCCGGCAGGGGGCGGAAGGGAAAAACTGTTTTTT.

This chain uses TRBV11-3 with TRBJ2-1; 9 bases fit TRBD1. The germline CDR1 and CDR2 sequences are SGHNT and YENEEA. J was trimmed by 2 bases and V by 1 base; bases with no gene match: 9. This CDR3 has 18 residues. CDR3 sequence reads: CASSLGNPRDRAYNEQFF. CDR3 bases: TGTGCCAGCAGCTTAGGTAACCCCCGGGACAGGGCCTACAATGAGCAGTTCTTC.

The V gene is TRBV10-3, the J gene TRBJ1-3; D possibly corresponds to TRBD1 (5 bases). From germline, CDR1 is ENHRY and CDR2 SYGVKD. This CDR3 comprises 14 residues. Trimming shortened V by 7 bases and J by 4 bases, and 14 bases separated the two germline ends. The CDR3 coding sequence is TGTGCCATCATGGGCCAGGGAACGGGAAACACCATATATTTT. As protein: CAIMGQGTGNTIYF.

This chain links TRBV5-6 with TRBJ2-7; D not certain. Germline V gene data show CDR1 as SGHDT and CDR2 as YYEEEE. Between the trimmed V and J ends, which lost 0 bases and 5 bases, there was a span of 9 bases. CDR3 length: 13 amino acids. The CDR3 loop is CASSLVYRDEQYF. In nucleotides, the CDR3 is TGTGCCAGCAGCTTGGTTTACCGGGACGAGCAGTACTTC.

This clone was seen a handful of times. This chain uses TRBV15 with TRBJ1-1; D unresolved. The CDR3 covers 15 residues. Looked up from germline, CDR1 is LNHNV and CDR2 is YYDKDF (reference sequence). The V gene lost 0 bases and the J gene lost 1 base, with 9 bases spanning the gap. The CDR3 DNA reads as TGTGCCACCAGCAGAGATAGCGGGCAGAACACTGAAGCTTTCTTT. This sequence encodes CATSRDSGQNTEAFF.